The sequence of this T cell receptor (beta chain) was determined in a study of T cells in Graves' hyperthyroidism and ophthalmopathy. This clonotype came up many times. When ophthalmopathy did not progress within 18 months, Graves' hyperthyroidism was considered stable. Amplification of TCR beta CDR3 regions was performed using RNA transcripts as template. The study used the HTBI primer set for a first-round RT-PCR of the TCR CDR3. One entry per CDR3 protein, called by TCRdb with MiXCR from the multiplex PCR reads. The data hold a few hundred thousand distinct CDR3 sequences, with more than 45% observed a single time. Germline values: CDR1 DFQATT, CDR2 SNEGSKA (reference sequence). This CDR3 is built from 14 residues. V was shortened by 3 bases and J by 6 bases, with 17 bases between the two germline ends.

The sequence came from a woman aged 18-35 years with Graves' hyperthyroidism. Specimen: peripheral blood or thyroid tissue (not recorded which). The rearrangement joins TRBV20-1 to TRBJ2-5; TRBD2 might be the D (6 bases). CDR3 loop: CSASAFGGVKTQYF. The CDR3 nucleotides read TGCAGTGCTAGTGCTTTCGGGGGAGTCAAGACCCAGTACTTC.